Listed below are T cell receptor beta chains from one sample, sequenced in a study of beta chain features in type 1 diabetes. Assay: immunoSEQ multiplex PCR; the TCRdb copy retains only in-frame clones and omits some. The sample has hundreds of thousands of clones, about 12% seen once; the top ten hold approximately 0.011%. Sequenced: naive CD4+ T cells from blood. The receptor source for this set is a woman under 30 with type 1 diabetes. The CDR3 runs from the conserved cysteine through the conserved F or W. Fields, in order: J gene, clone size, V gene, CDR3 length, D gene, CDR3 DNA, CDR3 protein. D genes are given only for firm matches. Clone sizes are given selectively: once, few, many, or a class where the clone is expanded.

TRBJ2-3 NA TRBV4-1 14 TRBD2 TGCGCCAGCAGCCTTGGGGGGAGGGCAGATACGCAGTATTTT CASSLGGRADTQYF
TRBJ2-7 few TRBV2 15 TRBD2 TGTGCCAGCAGTGACATGACTAGCGGATCCTACGAGCAGTACTTC CASSDMTSGSYEQYF
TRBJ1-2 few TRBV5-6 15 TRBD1 TGTGCCAGCAGCGCCCTGGACAGGGGGCGCGGTAGCTACACCTTC CASSALDRGRGSYTF
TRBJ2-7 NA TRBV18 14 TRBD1 TGTGCCAGCTCAACCCGGACAGGGGAAGGCGAGCAGTACTTC CASSTRTGEGEQYF
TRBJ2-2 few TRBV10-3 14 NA TGTGCCATCAGTGAGCCGTGGACAAACGGGGAGCTGTTTTTT CAISEPWTNGELFF
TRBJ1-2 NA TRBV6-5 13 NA TGTGCCAGCAGTGCCGGGGGGGGCTATGGCTACACCTTC CASSAGGGYGYTF
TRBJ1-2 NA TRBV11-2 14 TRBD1 TGTGCCAGCAGCTCTGGGACAGGATCCTATGGCTACACCTTC CASSSGTGSYGYTF
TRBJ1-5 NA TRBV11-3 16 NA TGTGCCAGCAGCTTAGAGCCCTTCACACAAAATCAGCCCCAGCATTTT CASSLEPFTQNQPQHF
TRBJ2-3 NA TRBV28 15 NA TGTGCCAGCATTCCCGGGGTAATCCACACAGATACGCAGTATTTT CASIPGVIHTDTQYF
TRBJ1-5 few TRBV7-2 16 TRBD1 TGTGCCAGCAGCCCTCGAGGGGGCAGTGGCAATCAGCCCCAGCATTTT CASSPRGGSGNQPQHF